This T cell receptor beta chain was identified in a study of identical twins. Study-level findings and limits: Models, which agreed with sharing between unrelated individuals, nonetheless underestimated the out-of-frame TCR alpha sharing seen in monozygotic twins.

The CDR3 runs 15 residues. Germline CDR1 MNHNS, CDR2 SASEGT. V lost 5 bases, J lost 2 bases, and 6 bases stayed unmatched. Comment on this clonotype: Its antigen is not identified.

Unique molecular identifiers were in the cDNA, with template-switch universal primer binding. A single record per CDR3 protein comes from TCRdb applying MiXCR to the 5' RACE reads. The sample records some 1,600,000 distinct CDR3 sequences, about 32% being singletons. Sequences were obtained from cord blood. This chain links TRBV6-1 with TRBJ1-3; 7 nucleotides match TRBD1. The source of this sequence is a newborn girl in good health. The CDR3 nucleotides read TGTGCCAGCAGTCACACCGGGACAGCTGGAAACACCATATATTTT. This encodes CASSHTGTAGNTIYF.